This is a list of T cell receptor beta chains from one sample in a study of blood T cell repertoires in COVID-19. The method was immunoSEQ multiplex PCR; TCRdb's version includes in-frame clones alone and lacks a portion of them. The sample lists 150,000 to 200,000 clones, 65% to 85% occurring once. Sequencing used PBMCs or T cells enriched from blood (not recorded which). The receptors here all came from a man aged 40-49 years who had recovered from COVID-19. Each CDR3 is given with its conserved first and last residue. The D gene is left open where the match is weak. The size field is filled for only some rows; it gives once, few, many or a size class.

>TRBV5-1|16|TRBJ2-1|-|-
CASSLEGSVAYNEQFF
TGCGCCAGCAGCTTGGAAGGTAGCGTCGCCTACAATGAGCAGTTCTTC
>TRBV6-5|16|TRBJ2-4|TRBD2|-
CASSSRLAVDQNIQYF
TGTGCCAGCAGTTCCAGACTAGCTGTGGACCAAAACATTCAGTACTTC
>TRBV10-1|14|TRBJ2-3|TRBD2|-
CASSPGTSPDTQYF
TGCGCCAGCAGCCCCGGGACTAGCCCAGATACGCAGTATTTT
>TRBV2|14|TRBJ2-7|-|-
CASRSDRLAYEQYF
TGTGCCAGCAGATCGGACAGACTGGCCTACGAGCAGTACTTC
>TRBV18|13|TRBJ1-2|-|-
CASSPGGGYGYTF
TGTGCCAGCTCACCCGGCGGAGGGTATGGCTACACCTTC
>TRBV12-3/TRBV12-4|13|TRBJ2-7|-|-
CASSLLRGSEQYF
TGTGCCAGCAGTTTATTAAGGGGGAGTGAGCAGTACTTC
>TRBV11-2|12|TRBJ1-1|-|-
CASSFFYTEAFF
TGTGCCAGCAGCTTCTTTTACACTGAAGCTTTCTTT
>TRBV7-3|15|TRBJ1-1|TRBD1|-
CASSSRPGTGTEAFF
TGTGCCAGCAGCTCCCGTCCCGGGACAGGGACTGAAGCTTTCTTT
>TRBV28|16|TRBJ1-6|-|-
CASRPQITGYYSPLHF
TGTGCCAGCAGACCCCAAATTACAGGGTACTATTCACCCCTCCACTTT
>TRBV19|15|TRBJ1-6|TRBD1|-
CASSRQQGDNSPLHF
TGTGCCAGTAGTCGCCAGCAGGGGGATAATTCACCCCTCCACTTT
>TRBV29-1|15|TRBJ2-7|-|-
CSVEDKRNGSYEQYF
TGCAGCGTTGAAGATAAACGCAACGGTTCCTACGAGCAGTACTTC
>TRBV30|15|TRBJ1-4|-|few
CAWSVDRGYGEKLFF
TGTGCCTGGAGTGTCGACCGGGGGTACGGTGAAAAACTGTTTTTT
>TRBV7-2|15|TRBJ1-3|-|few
CASSLWGDSGNTIYF
TGTGCCAGCAGCTTATGGGGAGACTCTGGAAACACCATATATTTT
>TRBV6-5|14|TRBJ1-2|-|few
CASSLSISNYGYTF
TGTGCCAGCAGTCTCAGTATCTCTAACTATGGCTACACCTTC
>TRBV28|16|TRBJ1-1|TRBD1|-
CASLTGQGRWNTEAFF
TGTGCCAGCTTGACGGGACAGGGGCGCTGGAACACTGAAGCTTTCTTT
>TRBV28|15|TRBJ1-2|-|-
CASSLYPGTYYGYTF
TGTGCCAGCAGTTTGTATCCGGGGACATACTATGGCTACACCTTC
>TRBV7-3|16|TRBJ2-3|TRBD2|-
CASSLTSGGAGDTQYF
TGTGCCAGCAGCTTAACCAGCGGGGGGGCCGGAGATACGCAGTATTTT
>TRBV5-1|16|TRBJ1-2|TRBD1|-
CASSSVAGTGFDGYTF
TGCGCCAGCAGCTCCGTGGCAGGGACAGGGTTCGATGGCTACACCTTC
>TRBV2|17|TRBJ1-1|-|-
CASASSRWGDEDTEAFF
TGTGCCAGCGCTTCCTCTCGTTGGGGGGATGAAGACACTGAAGCTTTCTTT
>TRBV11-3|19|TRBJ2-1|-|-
CASSLQSRGGTEQDNEQFF
TGTGCCAGCAGCTTACAATCTCGCGGGGGGACAGAGCAAGACAATGAGCAGTTCTTC
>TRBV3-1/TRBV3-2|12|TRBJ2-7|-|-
CASSRAKYEQYF
TGTGCCAGCAGCCGCGCCAAATACGAGCAGTACTTC
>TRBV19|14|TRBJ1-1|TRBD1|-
CASSDRGGNTEAFF
TGTGCCAGTAGTGACAGGGGCGGAAACACTGAAGCTTTCTTT